The 31 T cell receptor beta chains listed next were all sequenced from one sample in a study of human T cells and chemical hapten exposure. This sample's time point: pre-sensitization, week 0. Treatment described: therapeutic diphenylcyclopropenone sensitization with weekly scalp DPC. TCRdb ran MiXCR on the RACE reads and lists one entry per CDR3 protein. The sample contains a few hundred thousand distinct CDR3 sequences, 5.5% of which appear only once. This material consisted of whole blood, taken in connection with sensitization to the hapten diphenylcyclopropenone (DPC). The receptors originated from a woman younger than 30 with alopecia areata. Some clones in this sample may be carry-over from other donors' samples.

This clonotype was observed a handful of times. CDR3 region: CSAREGTFTDTQYF. CDR3 in DNA: TGCAGTGCTAGAGAAGGGACCTTCACAGATACGCAGTATTTT. V and J are TRBV20-1 and TRBJ2-3; perhaps D is TRBD1 or TRBD2 (5 bases each). The CDR3 extends over 14 amino acids. CDR1 is DFQATT, CDR2 SNEGSKA, per germline (reference sequence). Trimming removed 0 bases at V and 2 bases at J, with 9 bases between.

The chain joins TRBV7-2 to TRBJ1-6; TRBD1 agrees at 7 bases. Germline CDR1 SGHTA, CDR2 FQGNSA. The CDR3 length is 16 residues. The ends lost 5 bases at V and 6 bases at J; junction bases unmatched: 10. The CDR3 reads CASSPFEGAGNSPLHF. The CDR3 nucleotides read TGTGCCAGCAGCCCTTTTGAGGGGGCAGGTAATTCACCCCTCCACTTT.

The chain combines TRBV5-6 with TRBJ2-3; possibly TRBD1 for D (5 bases). V lost 1 base, J lost 2 bases, and 8 bases lay in between. Germline V gives CDR1 SGHDT, CDR2 YYEEEE. The length of the CDR3 is 14 residues. The CDR3 nucleotides are TGTGCCAGCAGCTTGTACAGGTTCACAGATACGCAGTATTTT. This encodes CASSLYRFTDTQYF.

This clonotype was seen a handful of times. V usage is TRBV12-3 or TRBV12-4 and J usage is TRBJ1-1, with D hard to call. The CDR3 sequence is 14 residues long. V lost 5 bases, J lost 0 bases, and 10 bases lay in between. The CDR3 nucleotides are TGTGCCAGCAGTGGCGGATTCATGAACACTGAAGCTTTCTTT. It specifies CASSGGFMNTEAFF.

This clonotype was detected many times. V is TRBV13 and J is TRBJ2-5; D gene uncertain. Trimming shortened V by 2 bases and J by 2 bases, and 9 bases separated the two germline ends. Germline lookup yields CDR1 PRHDT and CDR2 FYEKMQ (reference sequence). CDR3 length equals 14 residues. The CDR3 protein is CASSLSATQETQYF. CDR3 nucleotide sequence: TGTGCCAGCAGCTTATCCGCGACACAAGAGACCCAGTACTTC.

This clonotype was seen repeatedly, ten times or more. The chain couples TRBV3-1 to TRBJ2-1, with unresolved D. The CDR3 is 14 amino acids. Germline CDR1 and CDR2: LGHDT and YNNKEL (reference sequence). The V gene lost 0 bases and the J gene lost 5 bases, with 8 bases spanning the gap. The DNA of the CDR3 is TGTGCCAGCAGCCAAGACCCACTGAACAATGAGCAGTTCTTC. Its translation: CASSQDPLNNEQFF.

This clonotype was observed a few times. The chain uses TRBV29-1 and TRBJ2-3, with D possibly being TRBD1 or TRBD2 (6 bases each). CDR3 length equals 15 residues. V was cut by 1 base and J by 1 base, with 12 bases left in between. CDR1 and CDR2 from the germline V gene are SQVTM and ANQGSEA. CDR3 protein: CSVEVGGAGTDTQYF. Written as DNA, the CDR3 is TGCAGCGTTGAAGTGGGGGGCGCAGGCACAGATACGCAGTATTTT.

The table lists this clonotype with a few counts. The rearrangement uses TRBV28 and TRBJ2-3; 9 bases line up with TRBD2. J gave up 6 bases and V 6 bases, and 7 bases lay outside the gene matches. Germline V gives CDR1 MDHEN, CDR2 SYDVKM. The CDR3 is 14 amino acids. CDR3: CASSAGGPRDTQYF. CDR3 sequence (DNA): TGTGCCAGCAGCGCGGGGGGGCCGAGGGATACGCAGTATTTT.

This clonotype was detected ten times or more. The rearrangement uses TRBV3-1 and TRBJ1-1; perhaps TRBD1 as D (5 bases). This CDR3 is built from 13 residues. In germline, CDR1 is LGHDT, CDR2 YNNKEL (reference sequence). Between the trimmed V and J ends, which lost 0 bases and 5 bases, there was a span of 7 bases. In DNA form, the CDR3 reads TGTGCCAGCAGCCAAGATGCAGGGACTGAAGCTTTCTTT. Residues: CASSQDAGTEAFF.

This clonotype was seen more than once but under ten times. The chain links TRBV6-2 or TRBV6-3 to TRBJ2-2; D ambiguous. There are 15 residues in the CDR3. CDR1 and CDR2 from the germline V gene are MNHEY and SVGEGT. Trimming stripped 7 bases from V and 0 bases from J, with 12 bases between. CDR3 amino acids: CASKMAATNTGELFF. The DNA of the CDR3 is TGTGCCAGCAAAATGGCGGCGACGAACACCGGGGAGCTGTTTTTT.

With respect to this clonotype: A much larger clonotype is one base distant, so this may be a read error. The chain employs TRBV4-2 and TRBJ2-2; 10 nucleotides line up with TRBD1. This CDR3 contains 17 residues. Trimming removed 2 bases from V and 6 bases from J; junction bases left unmatched: 9. The germline V gene has CDR1 LGHNA and CDR2 YNFKEQ. CDR3: CASSQPLGTGESGELFF. CDR3 sequence (DNA): TGTGCCAGCAGCCAACCATTGGGGACAGGGGAATCCGGGGAGCTGTTTTTT.

This clonotype was detected ten times or more. The chain employs TRBV5-4 and TRBJ2-6; 9 bases are a match to TRBD1. This CDR3 has 17 residues. J lost 2 bases, V lost 0 bases, and 3 bases had no gene match. CDR1 and CDR2 (germline): SGHNT, YYREEE (reference sequence). CDR3 protein: CASSLVQGAAGANVLTF. Written as DNA, the CDR3 is TGTGCCAGCAGCTTGGTACAGGGGGCAGCTGGGGCCAACGTCCTGACTTTC.

This chain connects TRBV3-1 to TRBJ2-7; tentative D call: TRBD2 (5 bases). The CDR3 is 14 amino acids. Trimming removed 8 bases at V and 0 bases at J, with 14 bases between. The germline V gene has CDR1 LGHDT and CDR2 YNNKEL (reference sequence). The DNA of the CDR3 is TGTGCCAGCGGTGGGCTGGGGAGCTCCTACGAGCAGTACTTC. The encoded protein is CASGGLGSSYEQYF.

This clonotype showed up many times. This chain connects TRBV20-1 to TRBJ2-3; 9 positions match TRBD2. CDR3 length: 16 amino acids. Per germline, CDR1 DFQATT and CDR2 SNEGSKA (reference sequence). V lost 3 bases, J lost 1 base, and 8 bases stayed unmatched. The CDR3 loop reads CSARAIAGDRTDTQYF. In DNA, the CDR3 is TGCAGTGCTAGGGCCATAGCGGGGGACCGCACAGATACGCAGTATTTT.

This clonotype was recorded at least ten times. The genes are TRBV6-2 or TRBV6-3 and TRBJ1-4; possible D gene TRBD1, 5 bases. Germline V lookup: CDR1 MNHEY, CDR2 SVGEGT. The CDR3 is 15 residues long. Trimming left V 2 bases short and J 5 bases short, with 12 bases between. The DNA of the CDR3 is TGTGCCAGCAGTTACGTCTCAGGGAGCAATGAAAAACTGTTTTTT. It specifies CASSYVSGSNEKLFF.

The chain combines TRBV7-2 with TRBJ2-3; D is undetermined. Germline CDR1 and CDR2: SGHTA and FQGNSA. The CDR3 spans 12 residues. Trimming stripped 1 base from V and 8 bases from J, with 7 bases between. Here the CDR3 reads CASSLGAPTQYF. The CDR3 region has the DNA TGTGCCAGCAGCTTAGGTGCCCCTACGCAGTATTTT.

This clonotype was seen a few times. This chain links TRBV4-1 with TRBJ1-1; TRBD1 aligns across 8 bases. This CDR3 is 13 amino acids long. Germline-derived CDR1 and CDR2 are MGHRA and YSYEKL. V was pared by 3 bases and J by 12 bases, with 9 bases of the junction left unmatched. The CDR3 loop reads CASSHLAGGQSFF. As DNA, the CDR3 is TGCGCCAGCAGCCACCTGGCAGGGGGCCAGTCTTTCTTT.

This clonotype was counted ten times or more. This chain links TRBV18 with TRBJ1-1, with TRBD1 matching over 9 bases. This CDR3 spans 17 amino acids. V lost 0 bases to trimming and J lost 1 base; unmatched junction nucleotides: 6. Germline CDR1 and CDR2: KGHSH and LQKENI. This CDR3 is CASSPPTGGEPNTEAFF. In nucleotides, the CDR3 is TGTGCCAGCTCACCACCGACAGGGGGTGAACCGAACACTGAAGCTTTCTTT.

The V and J genes are TRBV6-2 or TRBV6-3 and TRBJ2-3; 14 nucleotides line up with TRBD2. The V gene end was trimmed by 5 bases and the J gene end by 0 bases; junction bases not matched to a gene: 10. Germline V gene lookup returns CDR1 MNHEY and CDR2 SVGEGT. The CDR3 runs 19 residues. For the CDR3, the DNA is TGTGCCAGCAGTCCTGGGGGACTAGCGGGGGTCCTTAGCACAGATACGCAGTATTTT. It translates to CASSPGGLAGVLSTDTQYF.

This clonotype was counted once. Since a much larger clone is just one base distant, this may be a read error. This chain joins TRBV7-6 and TRBJ2-7; D gene unclear. The CDR3 loop spans 15 amino acids. V lost 3 bases and J lost 0, with 12 bases in between. Germline CDR1 is SGHVS and CDR2 is FNYEAQ. CDR3 coding DNA: TGTGCCAGCAGCTTTCATCGGGCTCCCTCCTACGAGCAGTACTTC. This sequence encodes CASSFHRAPSYEQYF.

There are many counts of this clonotype. The junction departs from germline at one end; a sequencing error may be responsible. The chain employs TRBV7-9 and TRBJ1-2; D ambiguous. This CDR3 is 12 amino acids long. Germline V CDR1 and CDR2: SEHNR, FQNEAQ (reference sequence). As DNA, the CDR3 is TGTGCCAGCAGCTTAGGGGCCAGCCTACCATCCTTC. It encodes CASSLGASLPSF.

The chain joins TRBV5-1 to TRBJ1-2; D is possibly TRBD1 (5 bases). V shed 0 bases and J shed 9 bases, with 12 bases lying between them. Germline V gene data show CDR1 as SGHRS and CDR2 as YFSETQ. This CDR3 comprises 13 residues. The CDR3 coding sequence is TGCGCCAGCAGCTTGGGGTTACAGGAGAGCTACACCTTC. It codes for CASSLGLQESYTF.

This clonotype was counted at least ten times. The chain links TRBV5-4 to TRBJ1-1, with a weak D call TRBD1 (5 bases). The CDR3 totals 16 residues. V was clipped by 4 bases and J by 3 bases, with 19 bases between them. The germline V gene has CDR1 SGHNT and CDR2 YYREEE (reference sequence). The CDR3 is CASSPGGRARDTEAFF. The CDR3 DNA is TGTGCCAGCAGCCCGGGGGGTAGGGCGAGGGACACTGAAGCTTTCTTT.

The chain is built from TRBV5-1 and TRBJ2-1; 8 positions match TRBD1. Germline V CDR1 and CDR2: SGHRS, YFSETQ. J was trimmed by 8 bases and V by 4 bases; bases with no gene match: 14. The CDR3 has 16 amino acids. CDR3 sequence reads: CASSKNRGTSDDEQFF. The DNA for the CDR3 is TGCGCCAGCAGCAAGAACAGGGGGACATCTGACGATGAGCAGTTCTTC.

The chain joins TRBV6-1 to TRBJ2-6, with 7 nucleotides matching TRBD2. Germline CDR1 and CDR2: MNHNS and SASEGT. The CDR3 is made up of 20 amino acids. V shed 3 bases and J 1 base; nucleotides not matched to a gene: 15. The CDR3 region is CASSELPPGRVRSGANVLTF. The CDR3, as DNA: TGTGCCAGCAGTGAGTTACCCCCGGGGAGGGTAAGGTCTGGGGCCAACGTCCTGACTTTC.

This clonotype was found a few times. The genes are TRBV20-1 and TRBJ2-5, with D possibly TRBD2 on 5 matching bases. Germline-derived CDR1 and CDR2 are DFQATT and SNEGSKA (reference sequence). V lost 2 bases and J lost 2, with 9 bases in between. CDR3 length: 13 amino acids. CDR3 bases: TGCAGTGCTAGATGGCTAGCACAAGAGACCCAGTACTTC. The encoded protein is CSARWLAQETQYF.

This clonotype was seen repeatedly, ten times or more. CDR3: CASSLTAMKNIQYF. As DNA, the CDR3 is TGTGCCAGCAGCCTGACAGCGATGAAAAACATTCAGTACTTC. The genes are TRBV12-3 or TRBV12-4 and TRBJ2-4; a possible D gene is TRBD1 (5 bases). Trimming pared 6 bases from V and 4 bases from J, leaving 13 bases between. CDR3 length equals 14 residues.

There are many counts of this clonotype. V usage is TRBV6-4 and J usage is TRBJ2-3; D may be TRBD1 or TRBD2 (7 bases each). The germline V gene has CDR1 MRHNA and CDR2 SNTAGT. The V and J ends lost 6 bases and 0 bases respectively, with 13 bases between them. This CDR3 is 15 amino acids long. The CDR3: CASSHQGGSTDTQYF. The CDR3 DNA follows: TGTGCCAGCAGCCATCAGGGGGGGAGCACAGATACGCAGTATTTT.

The sample holds many counts of this clonotype. The V call is TRBV7-9, the J call TRBJ2-2; D remains unclear. The germline V gene has CDR1 SEHNR and CDR2 FQNEAQ (reference sequence). V was trimmed by 5 bases and J by 4 bases, leaving 14 bases between them. The CDR3 has 15 amino acids. CDR3 protein: CASSQLSPGTGELFF. The CDR3 DNA reads TGTGCCAGCAGCCAACTGAGCCCGGGCACCGGGGAGCTGTTTTTT.

This clonotype showed up many times. V and J are TRBV11-1 and TRBJ2-5, with 10 bases that match TRBD2. The CDR3 length is 15 residues. J gave up 4 bases and V 3 bases, and 5 bases lay outside the gene matches. Per the germline V gene, CDR1 is SGHAT and CDR2 is FQDESV (reference sequence). The chain's CDR3 is CASSFLAGEGETQYF. In nucleotides, the CDR3 is TGTGCCAGCAGCTTCCTAGCGGGGGAAGGAGAGACCCAGTACTTC. The variable domain in full, with the rest retrieved from reference TRBV11-1 and TRBJ2-5, is EAEVAQSPRYKITEKSQAVAFWCDPISGHATLYWYRQILGQGPELLVQFQDESVVDDSQLPKDRFSAERLKGVDSTLKIQPAELGDSAMYLCASSFLAGEGETQYFGPGTRLLVL.

The V call is TRBV19, the J call TRBJ2-7; 8 bases agree with TRBD1. The V and J ends lost 3 bases and 3 bases, in that order; junction bases with no gene match: 4. The CDR3 covers 14 residues. CDR1 is LNHDA, CDR2 SQIVND, per germline (reference sequence). The CDR3 DNA follows: TGTGCCAGTAGTATCGACAGGGGCAACTACGAGCAGTACTTC. It encodes CASSIDRGNYEQYF.